A selection of T cell receptor beta chains follows, all from one sample in a study of T cell responses to AZD1222 COVID-19 vaccine. TCRdb keeps only in-frame clones here, not all; method: immunoSEQ multiplex PCR. The sample has 80,000 or so clones; 80% to 85% are singletons. The sequencing here drew on peripheral blood, taken on day 0 of AZD1222 vaccination. The receptors derive from an adult in good health. The CDR3 runs from the conserved cysteine through the conserved F or W. Fields, in order: CDR3 protein, CDR3 DNA, J gene, D gene, V gene, clone size. The D gene is left open where the match is weak. Some rows mark clone size as missing; the rest say once, few, many or name a class of expanded clone.

cdr3_aa: CASSPKRDRGAGNTIYF; cdr3_nt: TGTGCCAGCAGCCCCAAACGGGACAGGGGTGCTGGAAACACCATATATTTT; j_call: TRBJ1-3; d_call: .; v_call: TRBV21-1; clone_size: .
cdr3_aa: CASSYRGGGRGSYNEQFF; cdr3_nt: TGTGCCAGCAGTTACAGAGGGGGCGGGCGGGGCTCCTACAATGAGCAGTTCTTC; j_call: TRBJ2-1; d_call: .; v_call: TRBV6-2/TRBV6-3; clone_size: .
cdr3_aa: CASSSSTERGTEAFF; cdr3_nt: TGTGCCAGCAGTTCATCGACAGAGCGGGGCACTGAAGCTTTCTTT; j_call: TRBJ1-1; d_call: .; v_call: TRBV6-2/TRBV6-3; clone_size: .
cdr3_aa: CASTIGGGNSPLHF; cdr3_nt: TGTGCCAGCACTATAGGGGGGGGGAATTCACCCCTCCACTTT; j_call: TRBJ1-6; d_call: .; v_call: TRBV2; clone_size: .
cdr3_aa: CASSRGTVGAEKLFF; cdr3_nt: TGTGCCAGCAGCCGCGGGACAGTCGGCGCTGAAAAACTGTTTTTT; j_call: TRBJ1-4; d_call: TRBD1; v_call: TRBV7-2; clone_size: .
cdr3_aa: CASATGNADTQYF; cdr3_nt: TGTGCCAGCGCGACAGGTAACGCAGATACGCAGTATTTT; j_call: TRBJ2-3; d_call: .; v_call: TRBV18; clone_size: .
cdr3_aa: CAWSAGHLNTEAFF; cdr3_nt: TGTGCCTGGAGTGCGGGACACCTAAACACTGAAGCTTTCTTT; j_call: TRBJ1-1; d_call: .; v_call: TRBV30; clone_size: once
cdr3_aa: CASSLGEGGTIYF; cdr3_nt: TGTGCCAGCAGCCTCGGAGAGGGAGGGACCATATATTTT; j_call: TRBJ1-3; d_call: .; v_call: TRBV7-2; clone_size: .
cdr3_aa: CASSLSSNQPQHF; cdr3_nt: TGTGCCAGCAGCTTATCTAGCAATCAGCCCCAGCATTTT; j_call: TRBJ1-5; d_call: .; v_call: TRBV7-2; clone_size: once
cdr3_aa: CASSLDRGDTGELFF; cdr3_nt: TGTGCCAGCAGCTTGGACAGGGGGGACACCGGGGAGCTGTTTTTT; j_call: TRBJ2-2; d_call: TRBD1; v_call: TRBV27; clone_size: .